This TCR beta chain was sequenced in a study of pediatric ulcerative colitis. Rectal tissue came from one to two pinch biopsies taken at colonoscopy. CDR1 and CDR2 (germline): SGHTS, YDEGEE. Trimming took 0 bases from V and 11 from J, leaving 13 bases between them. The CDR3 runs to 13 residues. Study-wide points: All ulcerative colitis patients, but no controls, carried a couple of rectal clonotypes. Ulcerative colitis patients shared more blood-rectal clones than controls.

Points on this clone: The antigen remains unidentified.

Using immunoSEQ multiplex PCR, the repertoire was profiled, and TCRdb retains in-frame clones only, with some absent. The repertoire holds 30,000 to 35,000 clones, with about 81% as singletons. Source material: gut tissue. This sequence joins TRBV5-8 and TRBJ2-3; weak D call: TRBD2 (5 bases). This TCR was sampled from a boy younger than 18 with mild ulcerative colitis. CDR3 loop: CASSLELGVGQYF. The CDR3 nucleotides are TGTGCCAGCAGCTTGGAACTCGGGGTTGGGCAGTATTTT.